Below, 30 T cell receptor beta chains from the same sample are listed, as sequenced in a study of blood T cell repertoires in COVID-19. Clones were read by immunoSEQ multiplex PCR, and TCRdb kept only the in-frame ones, dropping some. Found here are almost 200,000 clones, roughly 80% of them singletons; the top ten hold about 6.5%. Sequencing used peripheral blood. These receptors were taken from a woman aged 40 to 55 with COVID-19, enrolled during active disease.

This rearrangement joins TRBV7-8 to TRBJ2-3, with 16 bases aligning to TRBD2. The CDR3 contains 18 residues. Unmatched junction bases numbered 9, after V lost 5 bases and J lost 4 bases. Per germline, CDR1 SGHVS and CDR2 FQNEAQ. CDR3 DNA sequence: TGTGCCAGCAGCGCGGGACTAGCGGGGGGGAGGTTTTCAGATACGCAGTATTTT. As protein: CASSAGLAGGRFSDTQYF.

For the CDR3, the DNA is TGTGCCAGCAGTCCTCCCGTGGGCTGGCAGGGGGCAGAAGGCTACACCTTC. Protein sequence: CASSPPVGWQGAEGYTF. The chain employs TRBV6-6 and TRBJ1-2, with 8 positions matching TRBD1. Losses at the gene ends were 5 bases for V and 8 bases for J; bases not matched to a gene: 19. CDR1 and CDR2 (germline): MNHNY, SVGAGI (reference sequence). CDR3 length equals 17 residues.

The J gene is TRBJ1-2, the V gene TRBV3-1 (or the pseudogene TRBV3-2); possible D gene TRBD1, 5 bases. The V gene lost 4 bases and the J gene lost 0 bases, with 9 bases spanning the gap. The CDR3 is 14 residues long. Germline CDR1 is LGHDT and CDR2 is YNNKEL (reference sequence). The CDR3 nucleotides read TGTGCCAGCAGCCCCGGGACTTCTAACTATGGCTACACCTTC. It codes for CASSPGTSNYGYTF.

The chain employs TRBV5-1 and TRBJ2-5; tentative D call: TRBD1 (6 bases). The length of the CDR3 is 15 residues. Germline V gene data show CDR1 as SGHRS and CDR2 as YFSETQ. Trimming stripped 3 bases from V and 2 bases from J, with 14 bases between. DNA of the CDR3: TGCGCCAGCAGCTCCTTCGGACAGAAACAAGAGACCCAGTACTTC. Translating it yields CASSSFGQKQETQYF.

This sequence joins TRBV19 and TRBJ2-2; tentative D call: TRBD1 (6 bases). The ends were cut back, 7 bases at V and 3 bases at J, with 15 bases in the middle. The CDR3 is made up of 15 amino acids. Germline V lookup: CDR1 LNHDA, CDR2 SQIVND (reference sequence). CDR3 in amino acids: CASIGVRGHTGELFF. CDR3 nucleotides: TGTGCCAGTATCGGGGTCAGGGGACACACCGGGGAGCTGTTTTTT. Using reference TRBV19 and TRBJ2-2 for the parts outside the CDR3, the full variable domain is DGGITQSPKYLFRKEGQNVTLSCEQNLNHDAMYWYRQDPGQGLRLIYYSQIVNDFQKGDIAEGYSVSREKKESFPLTVTSAQKNPTAFYLCASIGVRGHTGELFFGEGSRLTVL.

The CDR3 sequence is CAWDGDSSTQYF. CDR3 nucleotides: TGTGCCTGGGACGGGGACTCTAGCACTCAGTACTTC. This sequence joins TRBV30 and TRBJ2-4, with D possibly TRBD2 on 6 matching bases. Trimming pared 5 bases from V and 12 bases from J, leaving 17 bases between. The CDR3 sequence is 12 residues long. The V gene's germline CDR1 is GTSNPN and CDR2 SVGIG (reference sequence). The full variable domain, in which reference TRBV30 and TRBJ2-4 provide the parts outside the CDR3, is SQTIHQWPATLVQPVGSPLSLECTVEGTSNPNLYWYRQAAGRGLQLLFYSVGIGQISSEVPQNLSASRPQDRQFILSSKKLLLSDSGFYLCAWDGDSSTQYFGAGTRLSVL.

The genes are TRBV7-9 and TRBJ2-1; D call uncertain. CDR3 length: 13 amino acids. V was clipped by 5 bases and J by 6 bases, with 11 bases between them. Per the germline V gene, CDR1 is SEHNR and CDR2 is FQNEAQ (reference sequence). The CDR3 DNA is TGTGCCAGCAGCCAACGGGTGGTCAATGAGCAGTTCTTC. It is translated as CASSQRVVNEQFF.

The V and J genes are TRBV5-1 and TRBJ1-4; no reliable D call. This CDR3 contains 12 residues. Germline V CDR1 and CDR2: SGHRS, YFSETQ. Trimming took off 5 bases at V and 5 bases at J, with 7 bases between the two ends. The CDR3 nucleotides read TGCGCCAGCAGACTAGGAAATGAAAAACTGTTTTTT. Amino acids: CASRLGNEKLFF.

This clone showed up just a few times. The V call is TRBV7-8, the J call TRBJ1-2, with D possibly matching TRBD1 (6 bases). Trimming took 5 bases from V and 8 from J, leaving 12 bases between them. Germline V gene data show CDR1 as SGHVS and CDR2 as FQNEAQ. The CDR3 totals 12 residues. CDR3 nucleotide sequence: TGTGCCAGCAGCCAGTGGGGACAAGGCTACACCTTC. Translating gives CASSQWGQGYTF.

The V and J genes are TRBV9 and TRBJ2-1; 10 nucleotides line up with TRBD2. The V segment lost 0 bases and the J segment 8 bases; nucleotides outside the gene matches: 8. The CDR3 contains 16 residues. Germline V CDR1 and CDR2: SGDLS, YYNGEE. The CDR3, as DNA: TGTGCCAGCAGCGTAGCCAGCGGGGGGGCCGCCCATGAGCAGTTCTTC. This codes for CASSVASGGAAHEQFF.

The table lists this clone with a few counts. The chain recombines TRBV3-1 (or the pseudogene TRBV3-2) with TRBJ2-1, with D possibly being TRBD1 (5 bases). The CDR3 loop spans 14 amino acids. Between the trimmed V and J ends, which lost 3 bases and 4 bases, there was a span of 10 bases. Germline CDR1 is LGHDT and CDR2 is YNNKEL (reference sequence). The CDR3 loop reads CASSQPDKYNEQFF. CDR3 nucleotides: TGTGCCAGCAGCCAGCCGGACAAATACAATGAGCAGTTCTTC.

V usage is TRBV30 and J usage is TRBJ1-2; perhaps TRBD1 as D (6 bases). CDR1 and CDR2 from the germline V gene are GTSNPN and SVGIG (reference sequence). The CDR3 loop spans 13 amino acids. The V end lost 3 bases, the J end lost 6 bases, and 14 bases lay between the germline ends. CDR3 nucleotides: TGTGCCTGGAGAACTGGGGGCGTAGATGGCTACACCTTC. This codes for CAWRTGGVDGYTF.

This sequence joins TRBV19 and TRBJ1-2, with D perhaps matching TRBD1 (5 bases). The CDR3 extends over 13 amino acids. The V gene lost 5 bases and the J gene lost 5 bases, with 12 bases spanning the gap. From germline, CDR1 is LNHDA and CDR2 SQIVND (reference sequence). The DNA of the CDR3 is TGTGCCAGTAGTGGCAGGGAAGGGTATGGCTACACCTTC. It encodes CASSGREGYGYTF. The entire variable domain, with the rest obtained from reference TRBV19 and TRBJ1-2, is as follows: DGGITQSPKYLFRKEGQNVTLSCEQNLNHDAMYWYRQDPGQGLRLIYYSQIVNDFQKGDIAEGYSVSREKKESFPLTVTSAQKNPTAFYLCASSGREGYGYTFGSGTRLTVV.

The rearrangement uses TRBV3-1 (or the pseudogene TRBV3-2) and TRBJ2-3; D unclear. Trimming cost V 1 base and J 0 bases, with 5 bases left between them. The germline gives CDR1 LGHDT, CDR2 YNNKEL (reference sequence). The CDR3 is 14 amino acids. The CDR3 is CASSQVHSTDTQYF. CDR3 bases: TGTGCCAGCAGCCAAGTACACAGCACAGATACGCAGTATTTT.

This chain uses TRBV5-1 with TRBJ2-2; TRBD2 is a possible D gene (8 bases). This CDR3 has 15 residues. Germline values: CDR1 SGHRS, CDR2 YFSETQ. V lost 3 bases and J 7 bases, leaving 16 bases between the germline ends. CDR3 coding DNA: TGCGCCAGCAGCTCGGGAGGGGGCGCCAGCGGGGAGCTGTTTTTT. The encoded protein is CASSSGGGASGELFF.

The CDR3 loop is CASSPTAYTEAFF. DNA of the CDR3: TGTGCCAGCTCACCCACAGCTTACACTGAAGCTTTCTTT. The V call is TRBV18, the J call TRBJ1-1, with D unclear. CDR1 and CDR2 (germline): KGHSH, LQKENI. This CDR3 region has 13 residues. Deletions cut 3 bases from V and 3 bases from J, with 8 bases between.

V gene TRBV30 combines with J gene TRBJ1-1, with no clear D. Trimming stripped 4 bases from V and 1 base from J, with 4 bases between. There are 11 residues in the CDR3. Per the germline V gene, CDR1 is GTSNPN and CDR2 is SVGIG (reference sequence). The DNA of the CDR3 is TGTGCCTGGAATAGGAACACTGAAGCTTTCTTT. It codes for CAWNRNTEAFF.

This chain joins TRBV5-1 and TRBJ2-1, with 7 bases matching TRBD2. Germline CDR1 is SGHRS and CDR2 is YFSETQ. The trim removed 4 bases at V and 4 bases at J, leaving 8 bases unmatched. The CDR3 runs to 15 residues. The CDR3 region is CASSGRSGSYNEQFF. In DNA form, the CDR3 reads TGCGCCAGCAGCGGCCGTAGCGGGTCTTACAATGAGCAGTTCTTC.

The V and J genes are TRBV5-1 and TRBJ2-2; 7 nucleotides align to TRBD2. The length of the CDR3 is 14 residues. The germline CDR1 and CDR2 sequences are SGHRS and YFSETQ. The V segment lost 8 bases and the J segment 0 bases; nucleotides outside the gene matches: 4. CDR3 loop: CASRAGSNTGELFF. In DNA, the CDR3 is TGCGCCAGTAGAGCGGGGTCGAACACCGGGGAGCTGTTTTTT. Drawing the rest from reference TRBV5-1 and TRBJ2-2, the complete variable domain is KAGVTQTPRYLIKTRGQQVTLSCSPISGHRSVSWYQQTPGQGLQFLFEYFSETQRNKGNFPGRFSGRQFSNSRSEMNVSTLELGDSALYLCASRAGSNTGELFFGEGSRLTVL.

J is TRBJ1-2 and V is TRBV5-4; D uncertain. From germline, CDR1 is SGHNT and CDR2 YYREEE (reference sequence). This CDR3 region has 14 residues. The V end was cut by 4 bases, the J end by 4 bases, with 14 bases between. The CDR3, as DNA: TGTGCCAGCAGCCCGCAAACCGGGATCTATGGCTACACCTTC. Amino acid sequence: CASSPQTGIYGYTF.

J is TRBJ1-2 and V is TRBV29-1, with 9 bases matching TRBD1. The CDR3 sequence is 13 residues long. The V gene end was trimmed by 3 bases and the J gene end by 9 bases; junction bases not matched to a gene: 8. Germline values: CDR1 SQVTM, CDR2 ANQGSEA. DNA of the CDR3: TGCAGCGTTGACGGGACAGGGAAGGGCAGCTACACCTTC. Protein: CSVDGTGKGSYTF.

Regarding this clone: At one boundary the junction diverges from the germline segment, which might be a read error. This sequence joins TRBV18 and TRBJ1-1; D unresolved. The CDR3 has 16 residues. Germline V CDR1 and CDR2: KGHSH, LQKENI. CDR3 amino acids: CASSPFEGGPNAEAFF. CDR3 nucleotides: TGTGCCAGCTCACCATTCGAGGGAGGGCCGAACGCTGAAGCTTTCTTT.

The chain is built from TRBV6-1 and TRBJ1-6, with TRBD1 as a possible D gene (6 bases). CDR3 length: 16 residues. Germline CDR1 is MNHNS and CDR2 is SASEGT. V dropped 3 bases and J dropped 5 bases, with 14 bases sitting between them. The chain's CDR3 is CASSDPRGLHNSPLHF. CDR3 in DNA: TGTGCCAGCAGTGACCCCAGGGGTCTCCATAATTCACCCCTCCACTTT.

This clone has only one observation. The chain combines TRBV6-6 with TRBJ2-1, with D perhaps TRBD1 (6 bases). Germline V lookup: CDR1 MNHNY, CDR2 SVGAGI (reference sequence). CDR3 size: 14 residues. The V and J ends lost 3 bases and 6 bases respectively, with 12 bases between them. This chain's CDR3 is CASSYAQGRNEQFF. The DNA for the CDR3 is TGTGCCAGCAGTTATGCCCAGGGGCGCAATGAGCAGTTCTTC.

The chain has TRBV9 and TRBJ2-3; possibly TRBD1 for D (6 bases). CDR3 length: 16 amino acids. V was pared by 7 bases and J by 1 base, with 19 bases between. Looked up from germline, CDR1 is SGDLS and CDR2 is YYNGEE. CDR3 DNA sequence: TGTGCCAGCGTCGAAGGTACAGGGTCCGGCACAGATACGCAGTATTTT. Its protein product is CASVEGTGSGTDTQYF.

This clone was picked up one time. The V call is TRBV29-1, the J call TRBJ2-5, with 7 bases matching TRBD2. Germline CDR1 SQVTM, CDR2 ANQGSEA. V trimming: 5 bases; J trimming: 2 bases; junction bases outside the gene matches: 14. The CDR3 consists of 16 residues. CDR3 in amino acids: CSVRPLQGGNQETQYF. Written as DNA, the CDR3 is TGCAGCGTTCGTCCCCTGCAGGGAGGGAATCAAGAGACCCAGTACTTC. The full variable domain, its missing parts supplied by reference TRBV29-1 and TRBJ2-5, is SAVISQKPSRDICQRGTSLTIQCQVDSQVTMMFWYRQQPGQSLTLIATANQGSEATYESGFVIDKFPISRPNLTFSTLTVSNMSPEDSSIYLCSVRPLQGGNQETQYFGPGTRLLVL.

The chain recombines TRBV19 with TRBJ2-1, with D possibly TRBD2 on 6 matching bases. Trimming removed 2 bases at V and 6 bases at J, with 11 bases between. The CDR3 is made up of 14 amino acids. Germline lookup yields CDR1 LNHDA and CDR2 SQIVND (reference sequence). Here the CDR3 DNA reads TGTGCCAGTAGTATAACTAGCTATGTCAATGAGCAGTTCTTC. This codes for CASSITSYVNEQFF. The full variable domain, in which reference TRBV19 and TRBJ2-1 provide the parts outside the CDR3, is DGGITQSPKYLFRKEGQNVTLSCEQNLNHDAMYWYRQDPGQGLRLIYYSQIVNDFQKGDIAEGYSVSREKKESFPLTVTSAQKNPTAFYLCASSITSYVNEQFFGPGTRLTVL.

The chain combines TRBV9 with TRBJ1-6; D is perhaps TRBD1 (5 bases). With 3 bases removed from V and 12 bases from J, the gap between germline ends came to 10 bases. CDR1 is SGDLS, CDR2 YYNGEE, per germline. The CDR3 runs 12 residues. As DNA, the CDR3 is TGTGCCAGCAGCGATACAGGCGAACCCCTCCACTTT. Translation: CASSDTGEPLHF. Combining the CDR3 with reference TRBV9 and TRBJ1-6 gives the whole variable domain DSGVTQTPKHLITATGQRVTLRCSPRSGDLSVYWYQQSLDQGLQFLIQYYNGEERAKGNILERFSAQQFPDLHSELNLSSLELGDSALYFCASSDTGEPLHFGNGTRLTVT.

A single count supports this clone. The CDR3 DNA is TGTGCCACCAGCAGAGAGGGACAGGGTGAGGAAAAACTGTTTTTT. It codes for CATSREGQGEEKLFF. This rearrangement joins TRBV15 to TRBJ1-4; 9 bases are a match to TRBD1. This CDR3 comprises 15 residues. Germline V gene sequence: CDR1 LNHNV, CDR2 YYDKDF (reference sequence). Trimming removed 0 bases from V and 8 bases from J; junction bases left unmatched: 4.

The J gene is TRBJ2-5, the V gene TRBV9; TRBD1 matches at 8 bases. Germline assignment: CDR1 SGDLS and CDR2 YYNGEE. The CDR3 sequence is 13 residues long. Trimming removed 3 bases from V and 5 bases from J; junction bases left unmatched: 3. CDR3 sequence: CASSEHRGETQYF. The CDR3 nucleotides are TGTGCCAGCAGCGAGCACAGGGGGGAGACCCAGTACTTC.